These 18 T cell receptor beta chains were all obtained from the same sample, sequenced in a study of T cells in Graves' hyperthyroidism and ophthalmopathy. RNA transcripts yielded amplified TCR beta CDR3 regions. Researchers ran a first-round RT-PCR on the TCR CDR3 using the HTBI primer set. Each CDR3 protein is one row after TCRdb ran MiXCR on the multiplex PCR reads. The sample lists 360,000 or so distinct CDR3 sequences, around 15% occurring once. The sequenced material came from blood. All receptors derive from a woman aged 55-69 years with Graves' ophthalmopathy.

The chain is built from TRBV29-1 and TRBJ1-2; 7 positions match TRBD1. The V gene end was trimmed by 8 bases and the J gene end by 8 bases; junction bases not matched to a gene: 8. Per germline, CDR1 SQVTM and CDR2 ANQGSEA. This CDR3 is built from 11 residues. Here the CDR3 reads CSSLGGGGYTF. CDR3 nucleotides: TGCAGCTCCCTAGGGGGCGGAGGCTACACCTTC.

This clonotype came up many times. The chain combines TRBV6-1 with TRBJ2-7, with 10 positions matching TRBD1. The germline V gene encodes CDR1 MNHNS and CDR2 SASEGT. CDR3 length: 13 amino acids. Germline trimming cut 9 bases from V and 6 bases from J; bases unmatched to any gene: 8. The CDR3 DNA reads TGTGCCAGGAGCCGGGACAGGGGAAGCGAGCAGTACTTC. Amino acids: CARSRDRGSEQYF.

This clonotype was counted at least ten times. The gene calls are TRBV28 and TRBJ1-5; the D gene is possibly TRBD1 (5 bases). Germline CDR1 reads MDHEN; CDR2 reads SYDVKM. CDR3 size: 16 residues. Between the trimmed V and J ends, which lost 6 bases and 0 bases, there was a span of 15 bases. The CDR3 loop is CASSPQGLNSNQPQHF. As DNA, the CDR3 is TGTGCCAGCAGCCCCCAGGGACTGAATAGCAATCAGCCCCAGCATTTT.

The table lists this clonotype with a few counts. The J gene is TRBJ2-6, the V gene TRBV7-2; D not certain. The CDR3 spans 15 residues. Germline CDR1 and CDR2: SGHTA and FQGNSA. V was cut by 3 bases and J by 2 bases, with 8 bases left in between. The CDR3, as DNA: TGTGCCAGCAGCTTTACCCCCACTGGGGCCAACGTCCTGACTTTC. Encoded protein: CASSFTPTGANVLTF.

In this sample, this clonotype turned up many times. The gene calls are TRBV7-9 and TRBJ2-7; a weak D match, TRBD2 (6 bases). V was pared by 2 bases and J by 5 bases, with 28 bases between. Germline V lookup: CDR1 SEHNR, CDR2 FQNEAQ (reference sequence). CDR3 size: 19 residues. CDR3: CASSLSPGSGGSGVNEQYF. CDR3 bases: TGTGCCAGCAGCTTATCCCCGGGTAGCGGTGGGAGTGGAGTAAACGAGCAGTACTTC.

The sample holds a few counts of this clonotype. The chain has TRBV20-1 and TRBJ2-1; 9 positions match TRBD2. This CDR3 region has 14 residues. In germline, CDR1 is DFQATT, CDR2 SNEGSKA (reference sequence). The ends lost 1 base at V and 9 bases at J; junction bases unmatched: 7. CDR3 DNA: TGCAGTGCTAGAGGGGCTAGCGGGATGGGTGAGCAGTTCTTC. This encodes CSARGASGMGEQFF.

The chain recombines TRBV19 with TRBJ1-5; no firm D call. V gave up 10 bases and J gave up 2 bases, with 12 bases separating them. Germline loops: CDR1 LNHDA, CDR2 SQIVND (reference sequence). CDR3 length: 13 residues. The CDR3: CATTVRGNQPQHF. The CDR3 region has the DNA TGTGCCACCACAGTACGGGGCAATCAGCCCCAGCATTTT.

The table lists this clonotype with many counts. This sequence joins TRBV29-1 and TRBJ1-1; possible D gene TRBD1, 5 bases. The CDR3 consists of 14 residues. Trimming removed 3 bases at V and 5 bases at J, with 16 bases between. CDR1 is SQVTM, CDR2 ANQGSEA, per germline. The CDR3 reads CSVDHRFQKTEAFF. The CDR3 DNA reads as TGCAGCGTTGACCACAGGTTCCAGAAAACTGAAGCTTTCTTT.

The sample holds many counts of this clonotype. The genes are TRBV28 and TRBJ2-3, with D possibly being TRBD2 (6 bases). In germline, CDR1 is MDHEN, CDR2 SYDVKM. With 5 bases removed from V and 0 bases from J, the gap between germline ends came to 12 bases. The CDR3 runs 15 residues. CDR3 sequence reads: CASSGGGVSTDTQYF. For the CDR3, the DNA is TGTGCCAGCAGTGGTGGCGGGGTGAGCACAGATACGCAGTATTTT.

Only a few counts were recorded for this clonotype. The J gene is TRBJ2-5, the V gene TRBV5-5; TRBD1 matches at 9 bases. The germline V gene encodes CDR1 SGHKS and CDR2 YYEKEE (reference sequence). The CDR3 length is 15 residues. Trimming at V came to 5 bases and at J to 5 bases, leaving 10 bases not matched to a gene. This CDR3 is CASRPTPGTGETQYF. The DNA of the CDR3 is TGTGCCAGCAGACCAACCCCCGGGACAGGGGAGACCCAGTACTTC.

This clonotype was seen repeatedly, ten times or more. The V call is TRBV2, the J call TRBJ1-1, with 7 positions matching TRBD1. The CDR3 contains 13 residues. Germline lookup yields CDR1 SNHLY and CDR2 FYNNEI. Trimming removed 4 bases from V and 7 bases from J; junction bases left unmatched: 6. CDR3 sequence: CASSVGQGDEAFF. For the CDR3, the DNA is TGTGCCAGCAGTGTTGGGCAGGGGGATGAAGCTTTCTTT.

J is TRBJ1-2 and V is TRBV9; no reliable D call. V shed 0 bases and J shed 6 bases, with 15 bases lying between them. Germline V lookup: CDR1 SGDLS, CDR2 YYNGEE. The CDR3 contains 15 residues. For the CDR3, the DNA is TGTGCCAGCAGCGTAGCGGCGATTGGGTTTCATGGCTACACCTTC. Amino acids: CASSVAAIGFHGYTF.

This clonotype has only a few counts. The chain carries TRBV7-8 and TRBJ2-7; tentative D call: TRBD1 (5 bases). V was shortened by 6 bases and J by 1 base, with 13 bases between the two germline ends. This CDR3 spans 14 amino acids. Looked up from germline, CDR1 is SGHVS and CDR2 is FQNEAQ. The CDR3 bases are TGTGCCAGCAGAGAAGGGGTAGGATCCTACGAGCAGTACTTC. Translation gives CASREGVGSYEQYF.

This clonotype was recorded at least ten times. The J gene is TRBJ1-2, the V gene TRBV12-3 or TRBV12-4; the match to TRBD1 covers 8 bases. V lost 8 bases and J lost 1; bases outside the gene matches: 6. The CDR3 spans 14 residues. CDR3 sequence: CASGQTGVNYGYTF. The CDR3 bases are TGTGCCAGCGGTCAGACAGGGGTTAACTATGGCTACACCTTC.

This clonotype showed up many times. J is TRBJ1-5 and V is TRBV7-9; D not resolved. Deletions cut 1 base from V and 5 bases from J, with 3 bases between. CDR1 and CDR2 from the germline V gene are SEHNR and FQNEAQ (reference sequence). This CDR3 has 12 amino acids. The CDR3 loop reads CASSLDDQPQHF. Written as DNA, the CDR3 is TGTGCCAGCAGCTTAGACGATCAGCCCCAGCATTTT.

This clonotype showed up many times. V usage is TRBV4-1 and J usage is TRBJ2-1; D is perhaps TRBD1 (7 bases). The CDR3 is made up of 17 amino acids. V gave up 3 bases and J gave up 3 bases, with 18 bases separating them. In germline, CDR1 is MGHRA, CDR2 YSYEKL. CDR3 residues: CASSQGGRTGFYNEQFF. Here the CDR3 DNA reads TGCGCCAGCAGCCAGGGGGGAAGGACAGGTTTCTACAATGAGCAGTTCTTC.

V and J are TRBV18 and TRBJ1-1; 8 bases fit TRBD1. Unmatched junction bases numbered 8, after V lost 3 bases and J lost 5 bases. This CDR3 spans 15 amino acids. Germline V gene lookup returns CDR1 KGHSH and CDR2 LQKENI. The CDR3 DNA reads TGTGCCAGCTCACCCAAGACAGGGGCGGGGACTGAAGCTTTCTTT. Its protein product is CASSPKTGAGTEAFF.

In its sample, this clonotype was seen many times. The chain couples TRBV2 to TRBJ1-1; D is ambiguous. V was trimmed by 0 bases and J by 5 bases, leaving 7 bases between them. In germline, CDR1 is SNHLY, CDR2 FYNNEI. The CDR3 extends over 13 amino acids. DNA for the CDR3: TGTGCCAGCAGTGAAGCCGGGGTGACTGAAGCTTTCTTT. Its translation is CASSEAGVTEAFF.